This T cell receptor beta chain comes out of a study of blood T cell repertoires in COVID-19. Study in general: COVID-19 samples from acute and convalescent phases originated in the United States, Italy and Spain. The analysed material was cDNA or gDNA that came from T cells, B-cell-depleted T cells, or PBMCs.

As processed by the authors: The authors estimated nucleated cell counts from reference gene primer amplification. Produced via immunoSEQ multiplex PCR; TCRdb's table is partial and in-frame only. The DNA was the basis for D and trimming; V, J and clone size are from that table. In the table there are approximately 94,000 clones, approximately 80% of which are singletons. The CDR3 is made up of 14 amino acids. Looked up from germline, CDR1 is SGHVS and CDR2 is FQNEAQ. The V end lost 2 bases, the J end lost 2 bases, and 9 bases lay between the germline ends. This clone appeared a few times. The V gene is TRBV7-8, the J gene TRBJ1-2; possibly TRBD1 for D (6 bases). Sequences were obtained from peripheral blood. The sequence came from a man aged 65 to 85 with active or convalescent COVID-19. The CDR3 spells CASSLPGANYGYTF. The DNA for the CDR3 is TGTGCCAGCAGCTTACCAGGGGCGAACTATGGCTACACCTTC. Supplemented by reference TRBV7-8 and TRBJ1-2, the full variable domain reads GAGVSQSPRYKVAKRGQDVALRCDPISGHVSLFWYQQALGQGPEFLTYFQNEAQLDKSGLPSDRFFAERPEGSVSTLKIQRTQQEDSAVYLCASSLPGANYGYTFGSGTRLTVV.